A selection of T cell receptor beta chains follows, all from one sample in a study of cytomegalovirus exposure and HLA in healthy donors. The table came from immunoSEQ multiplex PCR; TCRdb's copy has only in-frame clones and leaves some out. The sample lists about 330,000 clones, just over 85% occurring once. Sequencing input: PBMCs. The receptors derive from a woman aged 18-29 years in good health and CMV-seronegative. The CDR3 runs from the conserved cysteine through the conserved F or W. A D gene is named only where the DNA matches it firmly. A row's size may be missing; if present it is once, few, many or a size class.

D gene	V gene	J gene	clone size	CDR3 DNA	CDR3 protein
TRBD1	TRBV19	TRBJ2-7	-	TGTGCCAGTAGTTCGGTTAGGGGGCACAGCTCCTACGAGCAGTACTTC	CASSSVRGHSSYEQYF
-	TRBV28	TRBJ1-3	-	TGTGCCAGCAGTGGGGGGAGGGACTCTGGAAACACCATATATTTT	CASSGGRDSGNTIYF
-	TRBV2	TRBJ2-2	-	TGTGCCAGCAGCGAAGTGGGACTGAAGAACACCGGGGAGCTGTTTTTT	CASSEVGLKNTGELFF
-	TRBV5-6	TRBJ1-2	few	TGTGCCAGCAGCTTGGTTGGGGGCGCCTACTATGGCTACACCTTC	CASSLVGGAYYGYTF
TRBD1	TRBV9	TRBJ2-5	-	TGTGCCAGCAGCTCATCTCTCGGACAGGGGGAAGAGACCCAGTACTTC	CASSSSLGQGEETQYF
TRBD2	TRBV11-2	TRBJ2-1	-	TGTGCCAGCAGCTTAAACCGACTAGCGGTTAAAAGCTCCTACAATGAGCAGTTCTTC	CASSLNRLAVKSSYNEQFF
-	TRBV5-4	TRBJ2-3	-	TGTGCCGTACAGACAGAAAGCACAGATACGCAGTATTTT	CAVQTESTDTQYF
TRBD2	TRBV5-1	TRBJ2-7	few	TGCGCCAGCAGCCTGACTAGCGGCTCCTACGAGCAGTACTTC	CASSLTSGSYEQYF
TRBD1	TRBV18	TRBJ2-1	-	TGTGCCAGCTCACCCCTCCGGGACAGCTACAATGAGCAGTTCTTC	CASSPLRDSYNEQFF
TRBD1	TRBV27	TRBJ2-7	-	TGTGCCACTTCTACAGGGGGATACGAGCAGTACTTC	CATSTGGYEQYF
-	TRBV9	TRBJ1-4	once	TGTGCCAGCAGCGTAGTATCTGGCGAAAAACTGTTTTTT	CASSVVSGEKLFF
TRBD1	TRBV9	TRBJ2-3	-	TGTGCCAGCAGCCCGGGACAGGGTGCGGATACGCAGTATTTT	CASSPGQGADTQYF
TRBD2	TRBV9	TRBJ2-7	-	TGTGCCAGCAGCTCTCGGGACTACAGCTCCTACGAGCAGTACTTC	CASSSRDYSSYEQYF
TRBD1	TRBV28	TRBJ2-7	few	TGTGCCAGCAGTCGCGGACAGGGCTACGAGCAGTACTTC	CASSRGQGYEQYF
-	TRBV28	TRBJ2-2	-	TGTGCCAGCAGTTTAAGGACAGTAAACACCGGGGAGCTGTTTTTT	CASSLRTVNTGELFF
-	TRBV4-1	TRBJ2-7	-	TGCGCCAGCAGCCTGGGTGAGGCTAGAACCTACGAGCAGTACTTC	CASSLGEARTYEQYF
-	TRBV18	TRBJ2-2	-	TGTGCCAGCTCACCTCGTCAGGGGCCCGACGGGGAGCTGTTTTTT	CASSPRQGPDGELFF
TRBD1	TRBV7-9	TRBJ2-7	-	TGTGCCAGCAGCCGAACAGGGGGCGAGTACGAGCAGTACTTC	CASSRTGGEYEQYF
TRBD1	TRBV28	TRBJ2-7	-	TGTGCCAGCAGCACCCCGACAGGGTCATACGAGCAGTACTTC	CASSTPTGSYEQYF
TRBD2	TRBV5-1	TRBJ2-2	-	TGCGCCAGCAATGGGGGGGACCTAGGCACCGGGGAGCTGTTTTTT	CASNGGDLGTGELFF
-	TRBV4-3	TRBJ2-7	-	TGCGCCAGCAGCCAAGTCGCCGACTGGGCCTACGAGCAGTACTTC	CASSQVADWAYEQYF
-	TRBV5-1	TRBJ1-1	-	TGCGCCAGCAGCTCGACAGGAACTCCTGAAGCTTTCTTT	CASSSTGTPEAFF
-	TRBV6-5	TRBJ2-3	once	TGTGCCAGCAGTTACTCACAGGGATCAGATACGCAGTATTTT	CASSYSQGSDTQYF
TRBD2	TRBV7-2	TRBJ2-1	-	TGTGCCAGCAGCTTAGCGGCTAGCGGGAACTACAATGAGCAGTTCTTC	CASSLAASGNYNEQFF
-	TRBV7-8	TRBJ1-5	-	TGTGCCAGCAGCTCCGGGACTGTCGGTCCGAGCAATCAGCCCCAGCATTTT	CASSSGTVGPSNQPQHF
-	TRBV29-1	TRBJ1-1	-	TGCAGCGTTGAAGGAGCAGGGGTGGTCACTGAAGCTTTCTTT	CSVEGAGVVTEAFF
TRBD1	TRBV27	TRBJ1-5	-	TGTGCCAGCAGACCCGGGACAGGGGGCAATCAGCCCCAGCATTTT	CASRPGTGGNQPQHF
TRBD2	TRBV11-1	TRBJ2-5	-	TGTGCCAGCAGCCGGGGACTAGCCAGAGAGACCCAGTACTTC	CASSRGLARETQYF
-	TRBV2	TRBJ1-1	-	TGTGCCAGCAGTAAACAGGGTCTTACTGAAGCTTTCTTT	CASSKQGLTEAFF
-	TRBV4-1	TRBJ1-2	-	TGCGCCAGCAGCCAGCAATACCGGGACTACTATGGCTACACCTTC	CASSQQYRDYYGYTF
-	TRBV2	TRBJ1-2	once	TGTGCCAGCAGTCAACAGGGTTCGTATGGCTACACCTTC	CASSQQGSYGYTF
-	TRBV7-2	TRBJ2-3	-	TGTGCCAGCAGCGACAATAGCGGCACAGATACGCAGTATTTT	CASSDNSGTDTQYF
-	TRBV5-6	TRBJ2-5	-	TGTGCCAGCAGCTTGGAACAGGGGGAGGGCGCAGAGACCCAGTACTTC	CASSLEQGEGAETQYF
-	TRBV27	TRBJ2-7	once	TGTGCCAGCAGTTTACGAGAAAGGGGCCCGAGCTCCTACGAGCAGTACTTC	CASSLRERGPSSYEQYF
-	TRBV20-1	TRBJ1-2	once	TGCAGTGCTAGAGATCTGTACAGGTACACCTTC	CSARDLYRYTF
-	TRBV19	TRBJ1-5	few	TGTGCCAGTAGTATCGAGGGCAGCAATCAGCCCCAGCATTTT	CASSIEGSNQPQHF
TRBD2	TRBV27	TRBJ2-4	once	TGTGCCAGCAGCGGGACTAGCGGATATGCTGGCAAAAACATTCAGTACTTC	CASSGTSGYAGKNIQYF
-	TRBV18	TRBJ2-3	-	TGTGCCAGCTCACCATCAGGGGATTCAGGCACAGATACGCAGTATTTT	CASSPSGDSGTDTQYF
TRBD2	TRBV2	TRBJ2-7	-	TGTGCCAGCAGTGAATCAAGCGGGGGATCCTACGAGCAGTACTTC	CASSESSGGSYEQYF
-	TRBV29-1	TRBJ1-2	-	TGCAGCGTTGGGACAGCCCGAGAAAACTATGGCTACACCTTC	CSVGTARENYGYTF
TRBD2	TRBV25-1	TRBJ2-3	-	TGTGCCAGCAGTTCGGCGGGGGCAGATACGCAGTATTTT	CASSSAGADTQYF
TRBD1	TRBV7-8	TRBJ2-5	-	TGTGCCAGCAGCTTAGGGGACAGACAAGAGACCCAGTACTTC	CASSLGDRQETQYF
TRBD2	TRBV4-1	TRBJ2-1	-	TGCGCCAGCAGCCAAGAAGTGATAGCGGGAGTCCTCTTC	CASSQEVIAGVLF
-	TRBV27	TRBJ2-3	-	TGTGCCAGCAGCCCACCCGGGGGCACAGATACGCAGTATTTT	CASSPPGGTDTQYF
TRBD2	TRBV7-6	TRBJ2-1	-	TGTGCCAGCAGCTTATCTAGCGGGGCCTACAATGAGCAGTTCTTC	CASSLSSGAYNEQFF
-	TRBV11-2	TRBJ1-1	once	TGTGCCAGCAGCTTAGCCCCAGGGCCCCACACTGAAGCTTTCTTT	CASSLAPGPHTEAFF
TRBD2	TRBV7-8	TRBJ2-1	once	TGTGCCAGCAGCTTGCTAGCGGGAGGGCCCAATGAGCAGTTCTTC	CASSLLAGGPNEQFF
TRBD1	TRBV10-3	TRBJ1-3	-	TGTGCCTCAAACGCAGGACAGGGAGAAAACACCATATATTTT	CASNAGQGENTIYF
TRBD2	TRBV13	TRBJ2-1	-	TGTGCCAGCAGCTTAGTGAGGGAGGGCCCAAATGAGCAGTTCTTC	CASSLVREGPNEQFF
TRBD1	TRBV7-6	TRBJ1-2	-	TGTGCCAGCAGCTTGGGACAGCTCTATGGCTACACCTTC	CASSLGQLYGYTF
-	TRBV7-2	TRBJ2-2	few	TGTGCCAGCAGCTTTTTTCTGAGCACCGGGGAGCTGTTTTTT	CASSFFLSTGELFF
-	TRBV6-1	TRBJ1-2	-	TGTGCCAGCAGAAGGGTGGGGACACCTACTTATGGCTACACCTTC	CASRRVGTPTYGYTF
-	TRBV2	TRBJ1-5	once	TGTGCCAGCAGGCAACAAGATCTAGGGCCCCAGCATTTT	CASRQQDLGPQHF
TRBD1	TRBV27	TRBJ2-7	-	TGTGCCAGCAGTACCATCTCAAAGGACAGGGAGGTCTACGAGCAGTACTTC	CASSTISKDREVYEQYF
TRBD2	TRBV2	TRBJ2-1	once	TGTGCCAGCAGTTACCTAGCGGGAGTTAGCAATGAGCAGTTCTTC	CASSYLAGVSNEQFF
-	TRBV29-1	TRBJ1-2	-	TGCAGCGTTGATACCGGGACACCTCCTAACTATGGCTACACCTTC	CSVDTGTPPNYGYTF
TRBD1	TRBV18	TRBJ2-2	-	TGTGCCAGCTCCGGACAGGGCAGCAACACCGGGGAGCTGTTTTTT	CASSGQGSNTGELFF
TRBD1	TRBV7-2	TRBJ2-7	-	TGTGCCAGCAGCTTCCAGGGGGCTATGTACGAGCAGTACTTC	CASSFQGAMYEQYF
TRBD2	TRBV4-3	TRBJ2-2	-	TGCGCCAGCAGCCAGGCGAGCGGGAGTTGGACCGGGGAGCTGTTTTTT	CASSQASGSWTGELFF